Listed below are T cell receptor beta chains from one sample, sequenced in a study of post-analysis software for immune sequencing data. TCRdb re-called the PCR reads with MiXCR, one entry per CDR3 protein. The top ten clones hold around 10% of a sample with about half a million distinct CDR3 sequences, roughly 45% of them seen once. The sequenced sample was blood. These TCRs come from a girl aged 5 to 17 with multiple sclerosis. Both conserved end residues are part of each CDR3. Fields, in order: clone size, J gene, V gene, CDR3 protein. Where a row states a size, it is once, few, many or the class of an expanded clone; other rows omit it.

size: NA
J: TRBJ1-4
V: TRBV6-5
CDR3: CASSGSWEATNEKLFF

size: NA
J: TRBJ1-5
V: TRBV20-1
CDR3: CSAATGPRNQPQHF

size: NA
J: TRBJ1-1
V: TRBV6-5
CDR3: CASSYRAQNTEAFF

size: once
J: TRBJ2-3
V: TRBV4-2
CDR3: CASTSRLSGATDTQYF

size: NA
J: TRBJ1-2
V: TRBV27
CDR3: CASSRRGSSYGYTF

size: NA
J: TRBJ2-1
V: TRBV9
CDR3: CASSVSGMGNEQFF

size: NA
J: TRBJ2-7
V: TRBV4-2
CDR3: CASSQDPPGLAGGPSSYEQYF

size: NA
J: TRBJ2-2
V: TRBV5-1
CDR3: CASNPLSLPNTGELFF

size: few
J: TRBJ2-1
V: TRBV3-1
CDR3: CASSFSGSEQFF

size: NA
J: TRBJ2-1
V: TRBV29-1
CDR3: CSVEGGSGAGFNEQFF

size: few
J: TRBJ2-7
V: TRBV7-9
CDR3: CASSSTGGLAEQYF

size: NA
J: TRBJ2-7
V: TRBV7-2
CDR3: CASSIGQPYEQYF

size: NA
J: TRBJ1-1
V: TRBV6-6
CDR3: CASSYSTLGTEAFF

size: NA
J: TRBJ2-1
V: TRBV29-1
CDR3: CSVDRPTGLGWDGQFF

size: NA
J: TRBJ1-2
V: TRBV29-1
CDR3: CSVRDTIYGYTF

size: many
J: TRBJ2-5
V: TRBV10-3
CDR3: CAISQNREETQYF

size: few
J: TRBJ2-6
V: TRBV27
CDR3: CASGRGNSGANVLTF

size: NA
J: TRBJ2-1
V: TRBV5-1
CDR3: CASSLGSARNNEQFF

size: NA
J: TRBJ2-1
V: TRBV20-1
CDR3: CSANPNEQFF

size: NA
J: TRBJ1-2
V: TRBV6-5
CDR3: CATSNPTENYGYTF

size: NA
J: TRBJ2-5
V: TRBV12-3/TRBV12-4
CDR3: CASSLGAVQETQYF

size: NA
J: TRBJ2-1
V: TRBV29-1
CDR3: CSVEGLGSYNEQFF

size: NA
J: TRBJ2-7
V: TRBV5-1
CDR3: CASSLGPDSYEQYF

size: few
J: TRBJ2-7
V: TRBV10-3
CDR3: CAISVGVGEQYF

size: NA
J: TRBJ2-3
V: TRBV20-1
CDR3: CSASASEKYTDTQYF

size: NA
J: TRBJ2-1
V: TRBV4-1
CDR3: CASSQDLVPSNEQFF

size: NA
J: TRBJ2-7
V: TRBV7-2
CDR3: CASSPRQGSGAQYF

size: NA
J: TRBJ2-5
V: TRBV5-1
CDR3: CASSFGGSRETQYF

size: NA
J: TRBJ2-1
V: TRBV7-9
CDR3: CASSSNRGRTSNERFF